The TCR beta chain under discussion was sequenced for a study of blood T cell repertoires in COVID-19. Study at large: Acute-phase and convalescent COVID-19 samples originated in the United States, Italy and Spain. The cDNA or gDNA used as material had been derived from T cells, B-cell-depleted T cells, or PBMCs.

Seattle patient enrollment occurred during active infection, with longitudinal follow-up thereafter. Germline CDR1 KGHSH, CDR2 LQKENI. This CDR3 contains 15 residues. V was cut by 4 bases and J by 1 base, with 12 bases left in between. In the original workflow: By means of reference gene primer amplification, nucleated cell counts were estimated. Clones were read by immunoSEQ multiplex PCR, and TCRdb kept only the in-frame ones, dropping some. D and trimming were read from the DNA, whereas the V and J calls and clone size are those reported in that table. The sample lists some 170,000 clones, about four fifths occurring once.

The V call is TRBV18, the J call TRBJ2-3; a possible D gene is TRBD1 (6 bases). The sequenced material came from peripheral blood. The clonotype comes from a woman aged 40 to 49 with COVID-19, enrolled during active disease. The CDR3 is CASSRGGVGTDTQYF. The CDR3 DNA reads as TGTGCCAGCTCACGAGGGGGTGTCGGCACAGATACGCAGTATTTT.